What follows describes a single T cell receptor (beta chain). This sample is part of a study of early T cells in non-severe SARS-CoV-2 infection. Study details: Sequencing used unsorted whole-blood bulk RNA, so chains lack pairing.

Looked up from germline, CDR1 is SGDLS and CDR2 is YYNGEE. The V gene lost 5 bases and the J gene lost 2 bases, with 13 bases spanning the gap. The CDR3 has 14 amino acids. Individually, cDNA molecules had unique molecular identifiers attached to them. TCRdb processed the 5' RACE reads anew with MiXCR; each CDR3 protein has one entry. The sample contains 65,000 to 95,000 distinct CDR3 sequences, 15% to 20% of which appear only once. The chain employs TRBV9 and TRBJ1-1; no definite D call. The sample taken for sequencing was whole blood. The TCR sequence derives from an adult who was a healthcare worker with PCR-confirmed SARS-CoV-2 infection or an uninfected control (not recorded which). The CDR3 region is CASSPDTTNTEAFF. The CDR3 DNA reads TGTGCCAGCAGTCCTGACACGACCAACACTGAAGCTTTCTTT.